This T cell receptor beta chain is drawn from a study of shared clonotypes between healthy human individuals. Looking at the study overall: Aged between 18 and 49, the donors were a couple of women and a few men.

The germline V and J ends were trimmed by 0 bases and 5 bases, with 13 bases remaining between them. CDR1 is LNHDA and CDR2 is SQIVND in the germline V gene (reference sequence). The CDR3 loop spans 15 amino acids. General study points: Only blood underwent sampling, and tissue repertoires likely differ. Clonotype sharing across donors was expected to vary with sequencing depth.

Note on this clone: What it binds is unknown.

Measured with immunoSEQ multiplex PCR; TCRdb has only the in-frame clones, and not every one. The profile shows about 2,100,000 clones, 93% of them singletons. As defined, naive CD8 cells were CD45RO-negative and positively selected for CCR7, with terminally differentiated effector memory CD45RA+ cells excluded. The donor cohort consisted entirely of Caucasian adults residing in Nashville, Tennessee. This chain links TRBV19 with TRBJ2-5; tentative D call: TRBD2 (6 bases). The sequence derives from a man younger than 35 in good health. Some clones in this sample may be carry-over from other donors' samples. Input material: naive CD8+ T cells from PBMCs. CDR3: CASSIDGGGFETQYF. Here the CDR3 DNA reads TGTGCCAGTAGTATAGACGGGGGTGGGTTCGAGACCCAGTACTTC.